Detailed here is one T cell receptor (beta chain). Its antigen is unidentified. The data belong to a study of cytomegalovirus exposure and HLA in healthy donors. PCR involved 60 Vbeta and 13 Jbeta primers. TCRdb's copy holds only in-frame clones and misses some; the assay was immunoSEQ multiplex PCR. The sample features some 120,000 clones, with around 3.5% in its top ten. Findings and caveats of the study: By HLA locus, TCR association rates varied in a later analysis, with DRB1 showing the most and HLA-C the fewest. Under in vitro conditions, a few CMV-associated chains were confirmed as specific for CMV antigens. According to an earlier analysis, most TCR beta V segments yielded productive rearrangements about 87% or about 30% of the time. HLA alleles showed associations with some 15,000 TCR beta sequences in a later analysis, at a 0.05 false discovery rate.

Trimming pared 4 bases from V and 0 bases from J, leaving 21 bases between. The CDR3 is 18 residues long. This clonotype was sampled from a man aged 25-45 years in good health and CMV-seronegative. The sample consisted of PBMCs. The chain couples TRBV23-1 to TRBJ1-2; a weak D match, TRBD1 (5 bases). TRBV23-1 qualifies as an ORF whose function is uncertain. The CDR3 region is CASSPRGGPRATNYGYTF. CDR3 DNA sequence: TGCGCCAGCAGTCCTCGGGGGGGTCCCAGGGCTACTAACTATGGCTACACCTTC.